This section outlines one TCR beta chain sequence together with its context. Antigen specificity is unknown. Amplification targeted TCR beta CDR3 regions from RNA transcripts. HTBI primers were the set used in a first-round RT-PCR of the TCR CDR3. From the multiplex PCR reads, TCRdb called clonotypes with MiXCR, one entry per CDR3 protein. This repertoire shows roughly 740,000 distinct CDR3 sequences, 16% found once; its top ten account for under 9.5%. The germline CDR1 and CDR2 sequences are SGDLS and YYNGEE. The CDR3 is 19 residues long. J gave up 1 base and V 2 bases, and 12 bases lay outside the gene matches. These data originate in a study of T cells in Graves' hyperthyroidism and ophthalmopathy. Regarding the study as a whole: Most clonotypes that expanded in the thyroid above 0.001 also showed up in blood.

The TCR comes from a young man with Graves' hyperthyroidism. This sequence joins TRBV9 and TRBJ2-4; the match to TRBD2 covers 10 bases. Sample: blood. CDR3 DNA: TGTGCCAGCAGCGTTGTACTAGCGGGGCCCTCTTCGGCCAAAAACATTCAGTACTTC. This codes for CASSVVLAGPSSAKNIQYF.